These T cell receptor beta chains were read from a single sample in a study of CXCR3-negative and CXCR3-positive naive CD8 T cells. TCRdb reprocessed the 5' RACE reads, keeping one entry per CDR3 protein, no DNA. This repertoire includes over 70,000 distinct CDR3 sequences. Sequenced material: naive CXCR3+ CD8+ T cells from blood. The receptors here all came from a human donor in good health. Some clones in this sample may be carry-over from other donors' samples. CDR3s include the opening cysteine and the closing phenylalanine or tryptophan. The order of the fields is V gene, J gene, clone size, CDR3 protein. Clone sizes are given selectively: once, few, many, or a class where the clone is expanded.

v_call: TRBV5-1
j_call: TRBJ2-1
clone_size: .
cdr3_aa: CASSFRRENNEQFF

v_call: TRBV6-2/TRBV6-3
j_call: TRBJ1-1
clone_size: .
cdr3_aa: CASRFTLNTEAFF

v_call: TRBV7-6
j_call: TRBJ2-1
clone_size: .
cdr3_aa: CASSPEGGIYNEQFF

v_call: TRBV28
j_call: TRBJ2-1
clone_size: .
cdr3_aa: CASSPSGFGNEQFF

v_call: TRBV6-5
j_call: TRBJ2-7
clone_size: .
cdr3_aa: CASSHRGGYEQYF

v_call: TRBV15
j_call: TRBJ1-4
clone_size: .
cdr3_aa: CATSPRRDSPSPGGKLFF

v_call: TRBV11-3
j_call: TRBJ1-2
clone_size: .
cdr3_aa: CASSSRSRGGRRPFDGYTF

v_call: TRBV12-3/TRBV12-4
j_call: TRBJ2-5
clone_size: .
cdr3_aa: CASSFWTGGVGGQYQETQYF

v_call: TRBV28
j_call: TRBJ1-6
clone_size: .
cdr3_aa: CASSFSGRDNSPLHF

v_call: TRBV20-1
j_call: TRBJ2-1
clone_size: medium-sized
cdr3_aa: CSARGDGGSTYNEQFF

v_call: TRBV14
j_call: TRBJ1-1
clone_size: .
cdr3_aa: CASSHDRAYTEAFF

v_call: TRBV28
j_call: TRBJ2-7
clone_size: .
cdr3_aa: CASSLTGVTGEQYF

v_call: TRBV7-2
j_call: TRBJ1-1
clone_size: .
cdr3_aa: CASSLASGGTEAFF

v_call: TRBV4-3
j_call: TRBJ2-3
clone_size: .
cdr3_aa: CASSQEGDRDTDTQYF

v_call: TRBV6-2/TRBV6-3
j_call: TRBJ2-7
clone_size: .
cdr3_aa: CASSYRTDLEDEQYF

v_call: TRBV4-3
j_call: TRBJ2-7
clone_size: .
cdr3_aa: CASSPAFYGGAYEQYF

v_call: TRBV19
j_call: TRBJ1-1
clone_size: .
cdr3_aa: CASSHPNTEAFF